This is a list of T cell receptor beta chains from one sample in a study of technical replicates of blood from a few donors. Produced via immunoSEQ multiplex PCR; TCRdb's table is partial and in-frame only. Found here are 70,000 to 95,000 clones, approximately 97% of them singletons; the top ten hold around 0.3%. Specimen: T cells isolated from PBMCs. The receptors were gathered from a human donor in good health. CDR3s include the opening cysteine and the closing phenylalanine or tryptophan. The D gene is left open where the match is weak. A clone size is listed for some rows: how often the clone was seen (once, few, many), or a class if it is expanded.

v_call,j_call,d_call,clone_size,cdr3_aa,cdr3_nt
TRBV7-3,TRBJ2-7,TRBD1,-,CASIGTGSYEQYF,TGTGCCAGCATCGGGACAGGGTCCTACGAGCAGTACTTC
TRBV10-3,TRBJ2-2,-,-,CAISGTHANTGELFF,TGTGCCATCAGTGGGACTCACGCGAACACCGGGGAGCTGTTTTTT
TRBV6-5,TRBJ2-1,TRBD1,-,CASSSGQPTYNEQFF,TGTGCCAGCAGTTCGGGACAGCCTACCTACAATGAGCAGTTCTTC
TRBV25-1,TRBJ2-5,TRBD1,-,CASRSRQGRGETQYF,TGTGCCAGCAGATCCCGACAGGGGCGGGGAGAGACCCAGTACTTC
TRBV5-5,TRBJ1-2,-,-,CASRLDTHYGYTF,TGTGCCAGCAGGCTCGACACCCACTATGGCTACACCTTC
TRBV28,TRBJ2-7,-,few,CASSLSEAAHSYEQYF,TGTGCCAGCAGTTTGTCGGAAGCGGCACATTCCTACGAGCAGTACTTC
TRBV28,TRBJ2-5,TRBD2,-,CASNTAREAGGETQYF,TGTGCCAGCAATACGGCTCGGGAGGCGGGAGGGGAGACCCAGTACTTC
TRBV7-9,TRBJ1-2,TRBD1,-,CASSPTRTGAANYGYTF,TGTGCCAGCAGCCCAACCAGGACAGGGGCAGCTAACTATGGCTACACCTTC
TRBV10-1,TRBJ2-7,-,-,CASSGDSQGLKEQYF,TGCGCCAGCAGTGGGGATTCACAGGGCCTGAAAGAGCAGTACTTC
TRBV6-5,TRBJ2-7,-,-,CASTQSRGEQYF,TGTGCCAGCACCCAAAGTAGGGGCGAGCAGTACTTC
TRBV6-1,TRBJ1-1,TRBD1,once,CASRGQGQGTEAFF,TGTGCCAGCAGAGGGCAGGGACAGGGCACTGAAGCTTTCTTT
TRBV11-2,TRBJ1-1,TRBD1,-,CASSANQGGTEAFF,TGTGCCAGCAGCGCAAACCAGGGGGGCACTGAAGCTTTCTTT
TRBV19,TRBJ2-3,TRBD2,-,CASSSWTSGDTDTQYF,TGTGCCAGTAGTTCTTGGACTAGCGGGGATACAGATACGCAGTATTTT
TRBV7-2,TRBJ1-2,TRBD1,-,CASSLETGRHYGYTF,TGTGCCAGCAGCTTAGAGACAGGGCGACACTATGGCTACACCTTC
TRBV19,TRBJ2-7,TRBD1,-,CASSFGQGAEQYF,TGTGCCAGTAGTTTTGGACAGGGGGCCGAGCAGTACTTC
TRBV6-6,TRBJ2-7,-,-,CASSNGQSSYEQYF,TGTGCCAGCAGTAACGGACAGAGCTCCTACGAGCAGTACTTC
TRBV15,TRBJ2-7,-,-,CATSRETGNPYEQYF,TGTGCCACCAGCAGAGAAACAGGGAACCCGTACGAGCAGTACTTC
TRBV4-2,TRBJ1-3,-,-,CASSQQGPGNTIYF,TGTGCCAGCAGCCAACAGGGCCCTGGAAACACCATATATTTT
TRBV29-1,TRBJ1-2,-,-,CSVYGWPYGYTF,TGCAGCGTTTACGGGTGGCCCTATGGCTACACCTTC
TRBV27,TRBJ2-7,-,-,CASSFSQGFYEQYF,TGTGCCAGCAGTTTTAGCCAGGGGTTCTACGAGCAGTACTTC
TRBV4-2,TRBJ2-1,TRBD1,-,CASRPGTVYNEQFF,TGTGCCAGCAGACCAGGGACAGTTTACAATGAGCAGTTCTTC
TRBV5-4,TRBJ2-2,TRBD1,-,CASSAGDREIAGELFF,TGTGCCAGCAGCGCCGGGGACAGGGAGATAGCCGGGGAGCTGTTTTTT
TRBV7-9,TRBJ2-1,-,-,CASSLASGSEQFF,TGTGCCAGCAGCTTAGCTAGCGGAAGTGAGCAGTTCTTC